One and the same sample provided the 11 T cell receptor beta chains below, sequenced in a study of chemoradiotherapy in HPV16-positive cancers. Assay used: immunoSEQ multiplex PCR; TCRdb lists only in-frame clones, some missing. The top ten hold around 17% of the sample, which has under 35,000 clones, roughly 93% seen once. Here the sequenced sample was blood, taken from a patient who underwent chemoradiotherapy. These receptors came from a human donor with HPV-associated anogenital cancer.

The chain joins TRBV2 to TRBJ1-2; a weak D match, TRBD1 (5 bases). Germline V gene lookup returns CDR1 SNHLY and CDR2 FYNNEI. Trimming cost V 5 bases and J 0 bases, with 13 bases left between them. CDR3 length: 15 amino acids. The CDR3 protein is CASSLRDGANYGYTF. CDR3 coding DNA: TGTGCCAGCAGTCTCCGGGACGGAGCTAACTATGGCTACACCTTC.

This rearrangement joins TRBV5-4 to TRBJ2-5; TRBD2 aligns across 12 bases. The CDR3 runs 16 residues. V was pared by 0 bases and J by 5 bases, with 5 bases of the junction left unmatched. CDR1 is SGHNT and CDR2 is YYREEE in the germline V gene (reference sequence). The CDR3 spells CASSLGLAGGPETQYF. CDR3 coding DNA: TGTGCCAGCAGCTTGGGTCTAGCGGGGGGGCCGGAGACCCAGTACTTC.

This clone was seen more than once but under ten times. The DNA of the CDR3 is TGTGCCAGCAGCCCTCAAGATGGCTCGCGAGCAAAGAACACTGAAGCTTTCTTT. Amino acids: CASSPQDGSRAKNTEAFF. V usage is TRBV4-2 and J usage is TRBJ1-1; D remains unclear. CDR1 is LGHNA and CDR2 is YNFKEQ in the germline V gene. The CDR3 runs 18 residues. Trimming cost V 4 bases and J 1 base, with 22 bases left between them.

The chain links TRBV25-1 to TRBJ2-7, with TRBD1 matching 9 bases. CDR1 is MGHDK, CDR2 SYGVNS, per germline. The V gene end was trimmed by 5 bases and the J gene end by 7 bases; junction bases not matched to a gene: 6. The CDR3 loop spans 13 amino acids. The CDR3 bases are TGTGCCAGCAGTCAAAGGACAGGGGTTGAGCAGTACTTC. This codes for CASSQRTGVEQYF.

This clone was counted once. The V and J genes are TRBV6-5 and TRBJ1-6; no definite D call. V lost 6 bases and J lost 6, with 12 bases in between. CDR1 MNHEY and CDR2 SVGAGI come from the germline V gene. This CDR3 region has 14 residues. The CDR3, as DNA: TGTGCCAGCAGCAAATCTGGAAGTAATTCACCCCTCCACTTT. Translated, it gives CASSKSGSNSPLHF.

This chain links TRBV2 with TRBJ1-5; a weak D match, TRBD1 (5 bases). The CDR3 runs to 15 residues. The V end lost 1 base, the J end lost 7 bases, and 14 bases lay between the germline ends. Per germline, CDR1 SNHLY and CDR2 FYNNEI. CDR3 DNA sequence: TGTGCCAGCAGTGAAGTGGGGGGATCATTCCAGCCCCAGCATTTT. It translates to CASSEVGGSFQPQHF.

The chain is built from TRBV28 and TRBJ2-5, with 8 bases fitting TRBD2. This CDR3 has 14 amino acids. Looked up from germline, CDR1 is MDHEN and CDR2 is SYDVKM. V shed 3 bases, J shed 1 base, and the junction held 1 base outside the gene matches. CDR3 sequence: CASSFGGAQETQYF. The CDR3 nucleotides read TGTGCCAGCAGTTTCGGGGGGGCCCAAGAGACCCAGTACTTC.

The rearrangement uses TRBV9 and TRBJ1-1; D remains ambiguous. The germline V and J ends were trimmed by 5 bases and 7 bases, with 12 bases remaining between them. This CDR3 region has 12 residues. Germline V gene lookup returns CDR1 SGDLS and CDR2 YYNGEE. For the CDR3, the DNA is TGTGCCAGCAGTCGCGGACGGGGTGAAGCTTTCTTT. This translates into CASSRGRGEAFF.

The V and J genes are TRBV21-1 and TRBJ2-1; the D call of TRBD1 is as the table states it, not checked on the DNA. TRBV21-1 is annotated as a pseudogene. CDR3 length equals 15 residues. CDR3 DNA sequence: TGTGCCGGAAAGCGTCCGGGACAGGGATACAATGAGCAGTTCTTC. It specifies CAGKRPGQGYNEQFF.

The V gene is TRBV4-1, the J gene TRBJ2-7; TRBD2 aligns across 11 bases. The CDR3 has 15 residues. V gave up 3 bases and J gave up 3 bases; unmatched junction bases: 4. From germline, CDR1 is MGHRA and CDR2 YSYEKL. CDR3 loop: CASSHTSGGLYEQYF. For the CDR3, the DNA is TGCGCCAGCAGCCACACTAGCGGGGGACTCTACGAGCAGTACTTC.

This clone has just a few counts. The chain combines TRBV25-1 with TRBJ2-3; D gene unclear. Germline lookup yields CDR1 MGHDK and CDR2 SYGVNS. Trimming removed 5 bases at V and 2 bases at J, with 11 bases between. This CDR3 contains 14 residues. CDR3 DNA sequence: TGTGCCAGCAGTAAAGAAGGGTTCACAGATACGCAGTATTTT. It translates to CASSKEGFTDTQYF.